The 12 T cell receptor beta chains below all came from one sample that was sequenced in a study of cytomegalovirus exposure and HLA in healthy donors. It was with 60 Vbeta and 13 Jbeta primers that the PCR ran. The table came from immunoSEQ multiplex PCR; TCRdb's copy has only in-frame clones and leaves some out. The top ten hold approximately 4.1% of the sample, which has over 120,000 clones, roughly 80% seen once. The sample comprised PBMCs. The receptor source for this set is a man aged 35-49 years in good health and CMV-seronegative.

The chain joins TRBV7-8 to TRBJ1-2, with unresolved D. CDR3 length: 15 amino acids. V was trimmed by 5 bases and J by 4 bases, leaving 17 bases between them. In germline, CDR1 is SGHVS, CDR2 FQNEAQ. The CDR3 DNA follows: TGTGCCAGCAGCCCTCGCGAGGCGGGGAGCTATGGCTACACCTTC. Protein product: CASSPREAGSYGYTF.

The chain employs TRBV7-6 and TRBJ1-6; tentative D call: TRBD1 (5 bases). Germline assignment: CDR1 SGHVS and CDR2 FNYEAQ. With 3 bases removed from V and 3 bases from J, the gap between germline ends came to 6 bases. The CDR3 is 14 amino acids. The CDR3 spells CASSFRDYNSPLHF. DNA for the CDR3: TGTGCCAGCAGCTTCAGGGACTATAATTCACCCCTCCACTTT.

The chain couples TRBV29-1 to TRBJ2-3; D remains ambiguous. V was shortened by 4 bases and J by 6 bases, with 8 bases between the two germline ends. CDR3 length equals 11 residues. CDR1 is SQVTM and CDR2 is ANQGSEA in the germline V gene. The CDR3 coding sequence is TGCAGCGTTGGATCTAGGGATACGCAGTATTTT. Translation gives CSVGSRDTQYF.

The gene calls are TRBV2 and TRBJ1-5, with D perhaps TRBD1 (5 bases). V dropped 6 bases and J dropped 1 base, with 10 bases sitting between them. CDR1 is SNHLY, CDR2 FYNNEI, per germline. This CDR3 spans 14 amino acids. CDR3 protein: CASRREGSNQPQHF. The CDR3 bases are TGTGCCAGCAGGAGGGAGGGGAGCAATCAGCCCCAGCATTTT.

The J gene is TRBJ2-1, the V gene TRBV10-1, with 8 bases lining up with TRBD1. V lost 6 bases to trimming and J lost 9 bases; unmatched junction nucleotides: 7. The CDR3 length is 13 residues. The germline V gene encodes CDR1 WNHNN and CDR2 SYGVQD (reference sequence). CDR3 DNA: TGCGCCAGCAGACCCGACAGGGGTCCTGAGCAGTTCTTC. It translates to CASRPDRGPEQFF.

This clone has more than one count but fewer than ten. The J gene is TRBJ1-4, the V gene TRBV28, with 8 bases lining up with TRBD1. The CDR3 runs 15 residues. V shed 5 bases, J shed 5 bases, and the junction held 7 bases outside the gene matches. Germline V gene sequence: CDR1 MDHEN, CDR2 SYDVKM. Here the CDR3 DNA reads TGTGCCAGCAGTCCCGGACAGGGTATGAATGAAAAACTGTTTTTT. Encoded protein: CASSPGQGMNEKLFF.

The chain uses TRBV6-6 and TRBJ1-2; D unresolved. CDR1 and CDR2 from the germline V gene are MNHNY and SVGAGI (reference sequence). CDR3 length equals 13 residues. V was shortened by 6 bases and J by 3 bases, with 11 bases between the two germline ends. As DNA, the CDR3 is TGTGCCAGCAGCCCCGGGAAGGACTATGGCTACACCTTC. Translation gives CASSPGKDYGYTF.

The V call is TRBV9, the J call TRBJ1-1; TRBD1 matches 7 bases. Trimming removed 7 bases from V and 2 bases from J; junction bases left unmatched: 14. This CDR3 has 16 residues. Germline assignment: CDR1 SGDLS and CDR2 YYNGEE. In DNA form, the CDR3 reads TGTGCCAGCCGAAAAGGGGTGGGACAGCCTAACACTGAAGCTTTCTTT. Translation gives CASRKGVGQPNTEAFF.

The V gene is TRBV5-6, the J gene TRBJ2-5; 8 nucleotides match TRBD1. CDR1 SGHDT and CDR2 YYEEEE come from the germline V gene. Trimming at V came to 2 bases and at J to 5 bases, leaving 8 bases not matched to a gene. This CDR3 contains 15 residues. CDR3 bases: TGTGCCAGCAGCTTTTCGCAGGGGGCTCTCGAGACCCAGTACTTC. This gives the protein CASSFSQGALETQYF.

CDR3 sequence reads: CASSLGGGLAPYEQYF. For the CDR3, the DNA is TGCGCCAGCAGCTTGGGCGGGGGGCTGGCCCCCTACGAGCAGTACTTC. The chain employs TRBV5-1 and TRBJ2-7; TRBD2 matches at 8 bases. Germline CDR1 and CDR2: SGHRS and YFSETQ. V was pared by 0 bases and J by 2 bases, with 7 bases of the junction left unmatched. This CDR3 spans 16 amino acids.

This clone appeared once. The V and J genes are TRBV9 and TRBJ1-6, with 7 bases lining up with TRBD1. CDR1 is SGDLS, CDR2 YYNGEE, per germline. V lost 4 bases to trimming and J lost 10 bases; unmatched junction nucleotides: 11. The CDR3 spans 15 residues. The CDR3 protein is CASSPKRQGGSPLHF. The CDR3 bases are TGTGCCAGCAGCCCCAAGAGACAGGGAGGCTCACCCCTCCACTTT.

The chain employs TRBV28 and TRBJ1-2, with 8 bases fitting TRBD1. After removal of 3 bases from V and 5 bases from J, the junction contained 8 bases not matched to a gene. This CDR3 has 15 amino acids. Germline V CDR1 and CDR2: MDHEN, SYDVKM. The CDR3 protein is CASSFDRGGVYGYTF. CDR3 nucleotide sequence: TGTGCCAGCAGTTTCGACAGGGGAGGCGTTTATGGCTACACCTTC.